This T cell receptor beta chain stems from a study of vaccination and CD4 T cells after COVID-19. Germline loops: CDR1 MNHEY, CDR2 SVGAGI. V was pared by 0 bases and J by 3 bases, with 5 bases of the junction left unmatched. The CDR3 has 15 residues. Cultured CD4+ T cell DNA was sequenced using the Oncomine TCR Beta short-read assay. In this case, cultured CD4+ T cells provided the extracted genomic DNA. Each CDR3 protein is one row after TCRdb ran MiXCR on the PCR reads. The sample has approximately 9,300 distinct CDR3 sequences, less than 45% seen once. Notes on this clonotype: Its target is not known.

As for treatment: approximately 10-day PBMC culture with coronavirus spike peptide pools or control peptides (ViraFEST assay). Prior to the COVID-19 pandemic (2011-2018), the unexposed donor's CD4+ T cells were collected. ViraFEST expanded antigen-specific T cells with peptide pools, then sequenced TCRs. Fresh IL-2 medium was used to replace half of the medium on days 3 and 7. The chain couples TRBV6-5 to TRBJ2-7, with 7 bases that match TRBD1. This sequence originates from a human donor in good health. Sequenced input: CD4+ T cells from blood, cultured in vitro. The CDR3 reads CASSYSGRGSYEQYF. For the CDR3, the DNA is TGTGCCAGCAGTTACTCGGGCAGGGGGAGCTACGAGCAGTACTTC.